The 32 T cell receptor beta chains given below trace back to one sample, sequenced in a study of blood T cell repertoires in COVID-19. This table comes from immunoSEQ multiplex PCR, and its TCRdb copy is limited to in-frame clones, with some not included. The sample shows 65,000 to 75,000 clones, roughly 74% of them seen only once. The sample consisted of peripheral blood. The receptors here all came from a human donor in a cohort sampled during active COVID-19.

J is TRBJ2-5 and V is TRBV27; TRBD2 matches 7 bases. Germline V gene sequence: CDR1 MNHEY, CDR2 SMNVEV (reference sequence). This CDR3 has 15 amino acids. V lost 2 bases and J lost 3; bases outside the gene matches: 6. The CDR3 sequence: CASSLTLATKETQYF. In nucleotides, the CDR3 is TGTGCCAGCAGTTTAACACTAGCGACGAAAGAGACCCAGTACTTC.

The CDR3 DNA sequence: TGTGCCAGCAGCTCTTCGACAGCTGGGGCCAACGTCCTGACTTTC. Translated: CASSSSTAGANVLTF. The V call is TRBV7-8, the J call TRBJ2-6; D might be TRBD1 (5 bases). The V gene lost 4 bases and the J gene lost 2 bases, with 9 bases spanning the gap. This CDR3 spans 15 amino acids. Germline-derived CDR1 and CDR2 are SGHVS and FQNEAQ.

The rearrangement uses TRBV6-2 or TRBV6-3 and TRBJ1-1; D unclear. The CDR3 sequence is 14 residues long. Trimming removed 5 bases from V and 3 bases from J, with 13 bases in between. Germline lookup yields CDR1 MNHEY and CDR2 SVGEGT. The CDR3 DNA is TGTGCCAGCAGTCCCCCGGGATTGGACACTGAAGCTTTCTTT. Translation: CASSPPGLDTEAFF.

J is TRBJ2-1 and V is TRBV12-3 or TRBV12-4, with unresolved D. Trimming took off 1 base at V and 10 bases at J, with 5 bases between the two ends. The CDR3 loop spans 11 amino acids. The CDR3 protein is CASSLVREQFF. CDR3 bases: TGTGCCAGCAGTTTAGTACGGGAGCAGTTCTTC.

The J gene is TRBJ2-1, the V gene TRBV11-2; 7 nucleotides align to TRBD2. The trim removed 5 bases at V and 12 bases at J, leaving 4 bases unmatched. The CDR3 is 11 amino acids. Germline CDR1 SGHAT, CDR2 FQNNGV. The chain's CDR3 is CASSRTGGQFF. CDR3 DNA sequence: TGTGCCAGCAGCCGGACGGGGGGGCAGTTCTTC.

The J gene is TRBJ2-4, the V gene TRBV28, with 9 bases identical to TRBD2. With V trimmed by 7 bases and J by 0 bases, 13 bases remained unmatched. CDR1 is MDHEN, CDR2 SYDVKM, per germline. CDR3 length equals 18 residues. DNA of the CDR3: TGTGCCAGCACTCCCGGCGGGAGTAGCGGGGGAGCCAAAAACATTCAGTACTTC. This translates into CASTPGGSSGGAKNIQYF.

V gene TRBV27 combines with J gene TRBJ2-7; a possible D gene is TRBD2 (6 bases). Trimming took 0 bases from V and 3 from J, leaving 12 bases between them. The germline CDR1 and CDR2 sequences are MNHEY and SMNVEV (reference sequence). The CDR3 spans 15 residues. CDR3 DNA: TGTGCCAGCAGTTTATCGGCGGGACCCCTCTACGAGCAGTACTTC. As protein: CASSLSAGPLYEQYF.

CDR3 DNA: TGTGCCAGCAGCGCCAGGACAGCCAACACTGAAGCTTTCTTT. This encodes CASSARTANTEAFF. The V gene is TRBV21-1, the J gene TRBJ1-1; the table's D call TRBD1 went unverified against the DNA. TRBV21-1 has pseudogene status. The CDR3 extends over 14 amino acids.

The chain uses TRBV29-1 and TRBJ2-7, with 10 bases that match TRBD1. V lost 7 bases to trimming and J lost 4 bases; unmatched junction nucleotides: 7. The CDR3 totals 13 residues. Per germline, CDR1 SQVTM and CDR2 ANQGSEA. CDR3 sequence (DNA): TGCAGCGCCCGACAGGGGGCGGATTACGAGCAGTACTTC. It is translated as CSARQGADYEQYF.

V usage is TRBV28 and J usage is TRBJ2-7, with D possibly matching TRBD2 (5 bases). The CDR3 spans 16 residues. V lost 6 bases and J lost 4, with 22 bases in between. The germline V gene has CDR1 MDHEN and CDR2 SYDVKM. The CDR3 nucleotides are TGTGCCAGCAGCAGCATTGGGAGTAAGGTCTTTTACGAGCAGTACTTC. Protein sequence: CASSSIGSKVFYEQYF.

The J gene is TRBJ2-7, the V gene TRBV10-3; D ambiguous. Trimming removed 6 bases from V and 2 bases from J, with 11 bases in between. The germline V gene has CDR1 ENHRY and CDR2 SYGVKD. The CDR3 length is 13 residues. In DNA, the CDR3 is TGTGCCATCAGATCATCACAGACCTACGAGCAGTACTTC. Its protein product is CAIRSSQTYEQYF.

This chain links TRBV28 with TRBJ1-5, with TRBD1 identical over 7 bases. Per germline, CDR1 MDHEN and CDR2 SYDVKM. This CDR3 spans 11 amino acids. The trim removed 6 bases at V and 16 bases at J, leaving 9 bases unmatched. CDR3 nucleotide sequence: TGTGCCAGCAGCCCCGGACAGGTTTTACATTTT. It codes for CASSPGQVLHF.

The CDR3 loop reads CASSYPGQVNTEAFF. DNA of the CDR3: TGTGCCAGCAGTTACCCCGGACAGGTGAACACTGAAGCTTTCTTT. This sequence joins TRBV6-2 or TRBV6-3 and TRBJ1-1; 7 bases line up with TRBD1. The CDR3 is 15 amino acids. Trimming took 2 bases from V and 0 from J; bases not matched to a gene: 3. CDR1 is MNHEY, CDR2 SVGEGT, per germline.

The V call is TRBV5-6, the J call TRBJ2-5, with TRBD1 matching over 9 bases. The CDR3 consists of 13 residues. Germline V gene lookup returns CDR1 SGHDT and CDR2 YYEEEE. Unmatched junction bases numbered 5, after V lost 7 bases and J lost 4 bases. CDR3 coding DNA: TGTGCCAGCGGGGGGACAGGGAGAGAGACCCAGTACTTC. Its translation: CASGGTGRETQYF.

The chain couples TRBV7-2 to TRBJ2-7; 9 nucleotides match TRBD2. V lost 3 bases to trimming and J lost 3 bases; unmatched junction nucleotides: 6. CDR1 is SGHTA, CDR2 FQGNSA, per germline. This CDR3 is 15 amino acids long. CDR3 in DNA: TGTGCCAGCAGCTTGACTAGCGGTAATTTCTACGAGCAGTACTTC. This codes for CASSLTSGNFYEQYF.

The chain recombines TRBV5-4 with TRBJ1-2; D possibly corresponds to TRBD1 (5 bases). The CDR3 contains 15 residues. Per the germline V gene, CDR1 is SGHNT and CDR2 is YYREEE (reference sequence). V lost 4 bases, J lost 4 bases, and 17 bases lay in between. The CDR3 protein is CASSRGAGLSYGYTF. The DNA for the CDR3 is TGTGCCAGCAGCCGTGGGGCAGGGCTCAGCTATGGCTACACCTTC.

This rearrangement joins TRBV7-9 to TRBJ1-6; D is ambiguous. V was trimmed by 8 bases and J by 6 bases, leaving 14 bases between them. CDR1 SEHNR and CDR2 FQNEAQ come from the germline V gene (reference sequence). The CDR3 covers 14 residues. The CDR3, as DNA: TGTGCCAGCTCTCTCGCTATTACTAATTCACCCCTCCACTTT. It is translated as CASSLAITNSPLHF.

The V call is TRBV10-3, the J call TRBJ2-1, with 9 nucleotides matching TRBD2. V was clipped by 0 bases and J by 4 bases; unmatched bases: 1. Germline V gene data show CDR1 as ENHRY and CDR2 as SYGVKD. CDR3 size: 15 residues. The CDR3 DNA is TGTGCCATCAGTGAGTCCCTAGCGGGGTACAATGAGCAGTTCTTC. Translating gives CAISESLAGYNEQFF.

The genes are TRBV7-8 and TRBJ2-7; 8 bases map to TRBD1. The ends lost 0 bases at V and 6 bases at J; junction bases unmatched: 7. The CDR3 covers 15 residues. Per germline, CDR1 SGHVS and CDR2 FQNEAQ. The CDR3 DNA is TGTGCCAGCAGCTTAGCGAGGACAGGGAAGGGCGAGCAGTACTTC. Its translation: CASSLARTGKGEQYF.

This clone was counted a single time. The chain has TRBV28 and TRBJ1-2; 7 bases fit TRBD1. Germline loops: CDR1 MDHEN, CDR2 SYDVKM. CDR3 length: 19 residues. V dropped 2 bases and J dropped 5; count of bases not matched to a gene: 20. The CDR3 sequence: CASSLILFSRDRGAYGYTF. For the CDR3, the DNA is TGTGCCAGCAGTTTAATCCTGTTCTCACGGGACAGAGGAGCATATGGCTACACCTTC.

The chain recombines TRBV3-1 (or the pseudogene TRBV3-2) with TRBJ2-7, with 9 nucleotides matching TRBD2. This CDR3 has 15 amino acids. CDR1 and CDR2 from the germline V gene are LGHDT and YNNKEL (reference sequence). The trim removed 2 bases at V and 5 bases at J, leaving 7 bases unmatched. This chain's CDR3 is CASSQNSGSWDEQYF. CDR3 bases: TGTGCCAGCAGCCAAAATAGCGGGAGCTGGGACGAGCAGTACTTC.

The rearrangement links TRBV4-3 to TRBJ1-1; 9 bases agree with TRBD1. This CDR3 spans 15 amino acids. V was clipped by 0 bases and J by 3 bases; unmatched bases: 2. Germline CDR1 reads LGHNA; CDR2 reads YSLEER. In DNA form, the CDR3 reads TGCGCCAGCAGCCAAGACTGGACAGGGGACACTGAAGCTTTCTTT. It translates to CASSQDWTGDTEAFF.

J is TRBJ2-5 and V is TRBV28, with 11 bases aligning to TRBD2. Trimming removed 6 bases from V and 4 bases from J; junction bases left unmatched: 7. The germline CDR1 and CDR2 sequences are MDHEN and SYDVKM. The CDR3 is 15 amino acids. The CDR3 DNA reads TGTGCCAGCAGCCCCTCCGGACTAGCGGGAGAGACCCAGTACTTC. It codes for CASSPSGLAGETQYF.

The sample holds a few counts of this clone. V is TRBV18 and J is TRBJ1-1; TRBD1 is a possible D gene (5 bases). V lost 2 bases and J lost 1, with 8 bases in between. Germline CDR1 is KGHSH and CDR2 is LQKENI. The CDR3 has 14 amino acids. The DNA of the CDR3 is TGTGCCAGCTCACCAGGACAACAGAACACTGAAGCTTTCTTT. It translates to CASSPGQQNTEAFF.

J is TRBJ1-1 and V is TRBV7-9; 7 bases map to TRBD1. CDR3 length equals 15 residues. CDR1 and CDR2 from the germline V gene are SEHNR and FQNEAQ (reference sequence). The V gene end was trimmed by 8 bases and the J gene end by 4 bases; junction bases not matched to a gene: 13. CDR3 bases: TGTGCCAGCCCCAAGACAGGGCAAAGTCGCACTGAAGCTTTCTTT. Translation: CASPKTGQSRTEAFF.

The J gene is TRBJ2-1, the V gene TRBV7-9; TRBD1 matches 7 bases. V lost 3 bases, J lost 4 bases, and 6 bases stayed unmatched. This CDR3 spans 15 amino acids. From germline, CDR1 is SEHNR and CDR2 FQNEAQ (reference sequence). The CDR3 region has the DNA TGTGCCAGCAGCTTCTCAAGGGACAGATACAATGAGCAGTTCTTC. Encoded protein: CASSFSRDRYNEQFF.

V usage is TRBV6-1 and J usage is TRBJ1-1; D may be TRBD1 (5 bases). The CDR3 sequence is 14 residues long. Trimming took 0 bases from V and 4 from J, leaving 9 bases between them. From germline, CDR1 is MNHNS and CDR2 SASEGT. CDR3 nucleotides: TGTGCCAGCAGTGAAGCTTACGGGGGCACTGAAGCTTTCTTT. Protein sequence: CASSEAYGGTEAFF.

The chain carries TRBV30 and TRBJ2-7; 11 bases line up with TRBD2. CDR1 and CDR2 from the germline V gene are GTSNPN and SVGIG (reference sequence). The CDR3 is 15 amino acids. With 0 bases clipped from V and 4 bases from J, the junction kept 5 bases outside the gene matches. In DNA form, the CDR3 reads TGTGCCTGGAGTGTCAGACTAGCGGGAATGTACGAGCAGTACTTC. The encoded protein is CAWSVRLAGMYEQYF.

CDR3 loop: CASSPTAENRFF. The CDR3 DNA is TGTGCCAGCTCACCTACTGCGGAGAATAGGTTTTTT. V usage is TRBV18 and J usage is TRBJ1-4, with D uncertain. This CDR3 contains 12 residues. Germline V gene sequence: CDR1 KGHSH, CDR2 LQKENI. V dropped 3 bases and J dropped 16 bases, with 15 bases sitting between them.

This clone was detected only a few times. The V gene is TRBV9, the J gene TRBJ2-7; 8 nucleotides align to TRBD1. V was pared by 0 bases and J by 6 bases, with 5 bases of the junction left unmatched. There are 14 residues in the CDR3. The germline V gene encodes CDR1 SGDLS and CDR2 YYNGEE. CDR3 residues: CASSVGGTGSEQYF. DNA for the CDR3: TGTGCCAGCAGCGTAGGTGGGACAGGCTCCGAGCAGTACTTC. Combining the CDR3 with reference TRBV9 and TRBJ2-7 gives the whole variable domain DSGVTQTPKHLITATGQRVTLRCSPRSGDLSVYWYQQSLDQGLQFLIQYYNGEERAKGNILERFSAQQFPDLHSELNLSSLELGDSALYFCASSVGGTGSEQYFGPGTRLTVT.

A word on this clone: At one of its ends the junction is not consistent with the germline gene, which may arise from a read error. The CDR3 nucleotides read TGTGCCAGCAGCTTACAGGCAAACTACGAACAGTACTTC. Translation: CASSLQANYEQYF. The V and J genes are TRBV5-5 and TRBJ2-7, with D possibly TRBD1 on 5 matching bases. Germline CDR1 is SGHKS and CDR2 is YYEKEE (reference sequence). This CDR3 has 13 residues.

The chain carries TRBV10-3 and TRBJ1-4; 7 bases are a match to TRBD1. Germline lookup yields CDR1 ENHRY and CDR2 SYGVKD. After removal of 4 bases from V and 8 bases from J, the junction contained 7 bases not matched to a gene. This CDR3 spans 14 amino acids. The CDR3 DNA is TGTGCCATCAGTGCAGAGGGGGCGGGAGAAAAACTGTTTTTT. Encoded protein: CAISAEGAGEKLFF.